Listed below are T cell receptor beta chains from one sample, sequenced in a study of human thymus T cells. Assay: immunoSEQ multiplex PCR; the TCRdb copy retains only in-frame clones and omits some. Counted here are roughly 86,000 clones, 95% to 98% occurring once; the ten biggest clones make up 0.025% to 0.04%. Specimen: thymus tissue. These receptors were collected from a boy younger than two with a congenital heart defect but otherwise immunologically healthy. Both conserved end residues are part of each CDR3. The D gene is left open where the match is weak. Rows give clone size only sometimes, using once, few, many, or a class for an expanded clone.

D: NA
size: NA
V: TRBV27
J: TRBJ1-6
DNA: TGTGCCAGCAGTTTATGCCCCCGGCCGGGGATTGATTCACCCCTCCACTTT
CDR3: CASSLCPRPGIDSPLHF

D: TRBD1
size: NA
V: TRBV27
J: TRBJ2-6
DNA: TGTGCCAGCAGTGCGGCAGGGGGTTACTCTGGGGCCAACGTCCTGACTTTC
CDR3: CASSAAGGYSGANVLTF

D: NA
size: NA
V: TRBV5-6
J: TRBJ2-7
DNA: TGTGCCAGCAGCCGGTGGGGGTACGAGCAGTACTTC
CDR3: CASSRWGYEQYF

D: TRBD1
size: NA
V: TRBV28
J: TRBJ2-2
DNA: TGTGCCAGCCTTACTAGGGGGGACAGGGGGAAAGTCGGGGAGCTGTTTTTT
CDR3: CASLTRGDRGKVGELFF

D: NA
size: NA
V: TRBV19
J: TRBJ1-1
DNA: TGTGCCAGTAGTATAAAACCGCGCACTGAAGCTTTCTTT
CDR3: CASSIKPRTEAFF

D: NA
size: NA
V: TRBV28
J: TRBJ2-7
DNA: TGTGCCAGCAGTTTAAATGGCAGGGGCAAATCCTACGAGCAGTACTTC
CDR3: CASSLNGRGKSYEQYF

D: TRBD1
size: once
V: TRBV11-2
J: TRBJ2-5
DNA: TGTGCCAGCAGCCGACAGGGGAGCGTGACCCAGTACTTC
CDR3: CASSRQGSVTQYF

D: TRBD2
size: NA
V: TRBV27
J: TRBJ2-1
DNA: TGTGCCAGCACCGAGGGGACTAGCGGGAGTAGGTCCTACAATGAGCAGTTCTTC
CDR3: CASTEGTSGSRSYNEQFF

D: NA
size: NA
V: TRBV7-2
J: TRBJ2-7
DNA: TGTGCCAGCAGCTTCAGGGTTTCCGAGCAGTACTTC
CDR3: CASSFRVSEQYF

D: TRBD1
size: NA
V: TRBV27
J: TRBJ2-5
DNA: TGTGCCAGCAGTGCATACCGGGACAGGAGGGAAGAGACCCAGTACTTC
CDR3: CASSAYRDRREETQYF

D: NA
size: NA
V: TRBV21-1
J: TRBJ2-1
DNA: TGTGCCAGCAGCAAAGAGGGACTCCAACCGCCTTACAATGAGCAGTTCTTC
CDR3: CASSKEGLQPPYNEQFF

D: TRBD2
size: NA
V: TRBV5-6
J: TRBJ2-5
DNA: TGTGCCAGCAGCTTGGTCCCGCGGGGGGGCGGGGGGACCCAGTACTTC
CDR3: CASSLVPRGGGGTQYF

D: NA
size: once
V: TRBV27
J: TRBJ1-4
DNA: TGTGCCAGCAGTTTACGGCCATTCGGCGATGAAAAACTGTTTTTT
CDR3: CASSLRPFGDEKLFF

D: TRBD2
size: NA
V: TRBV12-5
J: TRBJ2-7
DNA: TGTGCTAGTGGTCCCCCCAAGGCGACTAGCGGGGGGGCTCGTTCCTACGAGCAGTACTTC
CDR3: CASGPPKATSGGARSYEQYF

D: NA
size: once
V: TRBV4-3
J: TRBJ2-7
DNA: TGCGCCAGCAGCCAAGACAGACCGGGACACCATTCCTACGAGCAGTACTTC
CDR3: CASSQDRPGHHSYEQYF

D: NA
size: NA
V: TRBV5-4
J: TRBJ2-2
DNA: TGTGCCAGCAGCACAAACCGGGACACCTACCGGGAGCTGTTTTTT
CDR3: CASSTNRDTYRELFF

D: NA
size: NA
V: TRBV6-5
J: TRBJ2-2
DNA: TGTGCCAGCACGCCGGGTTGGTACGGAGGGGAGCTGTTTTTT
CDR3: CASTPGWYGGELFF

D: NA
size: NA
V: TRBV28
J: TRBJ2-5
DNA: TGTGCCAGCAGTTTTCGGGTTCAGGGCCAAGAGACCCAGTACTTC
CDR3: CASSFRVQGQETQYF

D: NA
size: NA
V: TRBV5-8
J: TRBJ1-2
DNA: TGTGCCAGCAGCGGTACAGGGTTAGGTGGCTACACCTTC
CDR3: CASSGTGLGGYTF

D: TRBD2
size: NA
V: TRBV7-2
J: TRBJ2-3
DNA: TGTGCCAGCAGCTTAGCTTGGCTAGCGGGAGGGTGGGCCACAGATACGCAGTATTTT
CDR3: CASSLAWLAGGWATDTQYF

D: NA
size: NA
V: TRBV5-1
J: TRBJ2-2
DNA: TGCGCCAGCAGCCTGCCGGGACTCCCAGGGGGGGAGCTGTTTTTT
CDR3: CASSLPGLPGGELFF

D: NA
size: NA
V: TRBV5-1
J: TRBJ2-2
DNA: TGCGCCACAGGGGCGCTGCCAAACACCGGGGAGCTGTTTTTT
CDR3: CATGALPNTGELFF

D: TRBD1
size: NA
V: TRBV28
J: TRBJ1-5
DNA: TGTGCCAGCAGCCCGGGACAGAATCAGCCCCAGCATTTT
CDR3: CASSPGQNQPQHF

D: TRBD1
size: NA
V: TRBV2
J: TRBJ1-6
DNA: TGTGCCAGCACCGCCGTCGGGACAGGGGATAATTCACCCCTCCACTTT
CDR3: CASTAVGTGDNSPLHF

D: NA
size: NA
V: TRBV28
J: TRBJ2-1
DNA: TGTGCCAGCGAAAACACGCGGGATGAGCAGTTCTTC
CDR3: CASENTRDEQFF

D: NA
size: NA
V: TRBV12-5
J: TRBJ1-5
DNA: TGTGCTAGTGCCACGACAGGTTTTCTTAGCAATCAGCCCCAGCATTTT
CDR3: CASATTGFLSNQPQHF

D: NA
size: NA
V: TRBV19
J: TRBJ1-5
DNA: TGTGCCAGTAGTCCTGGGGCCCCGCCCCAGCATTTT
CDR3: CASSPGAPPQHF

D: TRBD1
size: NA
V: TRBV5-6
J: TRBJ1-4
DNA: TGTGCCAGCAGAGCTACAGGGGTTCGGAGTGAAAAACTGTTTTTT
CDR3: CASRATGVRSEKLFF